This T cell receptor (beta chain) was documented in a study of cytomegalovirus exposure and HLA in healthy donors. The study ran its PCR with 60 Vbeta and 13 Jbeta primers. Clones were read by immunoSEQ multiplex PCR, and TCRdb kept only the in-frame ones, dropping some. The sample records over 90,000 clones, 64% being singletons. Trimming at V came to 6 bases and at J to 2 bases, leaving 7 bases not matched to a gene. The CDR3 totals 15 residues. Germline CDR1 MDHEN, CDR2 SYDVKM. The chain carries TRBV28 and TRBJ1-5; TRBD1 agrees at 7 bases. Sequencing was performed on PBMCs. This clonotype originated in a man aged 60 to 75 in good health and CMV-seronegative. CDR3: CASSTGAVGNQPQHF. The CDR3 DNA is TGTGCCAGCAGCACAGGGGCGGTGGGCAATCAGCCCCAGCATTTT.